Sequencing of this TCR beta chain was carried out in a study of PD-1 blockade in classical Hodgkin lymphoma. On this clone: Its matching antigen is unknown.

This CDR3 comprises 13 residues. The V end was cut by 6 bases, the J end by 7 bases, with 10 bases between. The germline V gene encodes CDR1 MDHEN and CDR2 SYDVKM. Findings of the study overall: With CD4+ cells, TCR diversity rose significantly by C4D1, but not with CD8+ cells.

Brentuximab vedotin exposure varied among the patients, all of whom had relapsed after autologous stem cell transplantation. Data came from immunoSEQ multiplex PCR; TCRdb stores just in-frame clones and leaves some out. The sample lists some 95,000 clones; 89% were seen once. The sample was peripheral blood mononuclear cells (PBMCs), taken before the second cycle of nivolumab. The TCR sequence derives from a human donor with classical Hodgkin lymphoma. The chain combines TRBV28 with TRBJ1-6; D ambiguous. CDR3 DNA: TGTGCCAGCAGCAGGCTCACGAATTCACCCCTCCACTTT. Translation gives CASSRLTNSPLHF.